The 24 T cell receptor beta chains below all came from one sample that was sequenced in a study of blood T cell repertoires in COVID-19. The repertoire was sequenced with immunoSEQ multiplex PCR; TCRdb's copy has only in-frame clones and lacks some. The data contain 250,000 or so clones, 89% of them seen just once; the ten biggest clones take up 4% to 5%. The sample was peripheral blood. The receptors here all came from a woman between 35 and 50 years old who had recovered from COVID-19.

The chain uses TRBV10-1 and TRBJ1-5, with a tentative D call TRBD1 (5 bases). The CDR3 runs 13 residues. Germline CDR1 is WNHNN and CDR2 is SYGVQD (reference sequence). Trimming cost V 1 base and J 10 bases, with 11 bases left between them. For the CDR3, the DNA is TGCGCCAGCAGTGAGTACATGGGGGGTCCCCAGCATTTT. Translation: CASSEYMGGPQHF.

This chain connects TRBV21-1 to TRBJ2-7; the table's TRBD2 call for D was not verified on the DNA. TRBV21-1 is classified as a pseudogene. The CDR3 sequence is 12 residues long. CDR3 in DNA: TGTGCCAGCAGCATCCCTCCCTACGAGCAGTACGTC. Translating it yields CASSIPPYEQYV.

This clone has just a few counts. The chain couples TRBV7-6 to TRBJ2-1; 9 nucleotides match TRBD2. Germline lookup yields CDR1 SGHVS and CDR2 FNYEAQ. J lost 8 bases, V lost 5 bases, and 10 bases had no gene match. This CDR3 has 15 residues. The CDR3, as DNA: TGTGCCAGCAGCCAGATCCCGGGACTAGCCGATGAGCAGTTCTTC. This encodes CASSQIPGLADEQFF.

CDR3 protein: CASSVQDRGSIQYF. The CDR3 DNA sequence: TGTGCCAGCAGCGTACAGGACAGGGGATCCATTCAGTACTTC. This chain joins TRBV9 and TRBJ2-4; TRBD1 agrees at 9 bases. Germline lookup yields CDR1 SGDLS and CDR2 YYNGEE. This CDR3 has 14 amino acids. Trimming cost V 1 base and J 9 bases; bases outside gene matches: 5.

The J gene is TRBJ1-2, the V gene TRBV19, with a tentative D call TRBD1 (6 bases). The CDR3 is 14 amino acids. V was cut by 9 bases and J by 4 bases, with 18 bases left in between. Germline CDR1 reads LNHDA; CDR2 reads SQIVND (reference sequence). CDR3 nucleotide sequence: TGTGCCAGCTATGACTCAGGGGCGGGCTATGGCTACACCTTC. Protein: CASYDSGAGYGYTF.

Turning to this clone: Additional DNA sequences in this sample encode the identical CDR3. This chain connects TRBV12-3 or TRBV12-4 to TRBJ2-7; perhaps TRBD2 as D (5 bases). The V gene lost 3 bases and the J gene lost 4 bases, with 7 bases spanning the gap. The CDR3 is made up of 12 amino acids. The CDR3 protein is CASSLAGYEQYF. The CDR3 coding sequence is TGTGCCAGCAGTTTGGCGGGTTACGAGCAGTACTTC.

The rearrangement joins TRBV11-2 to TRBJ2-1, with 9 bases fitting TRBD1. CDR1 and CDR2 from the germline V gene are SGHAT and FQNNGV. Trimming cost V 1 base and J 8 bases; bases outside gene matches: 9. This CDR3 is 16 amino acids long. CDR3 in amino acids: CASSLVLRQGGDEQFF. The CDR3 DNA follows: TGTGCCAGCAGCTTAGTCCTGAGACAGGGGGGCGATGAGCAGTTCTTC.

The chain joins TRBV7-2 to TRBJ1-3; perhaps TRBD1 as D (6 bases). The germline V and J ends were trimmed by 1 base and 2 bases, with 9 bases remaining between them. The germline CDR1 and CDR2 sequences are SGHTA and FQGNSA. The CDR3 covers 15 residues. Written as DNA, the CDR3 is TGTGCCAGCAGCTTAGTGACAGGCCCTGGAAACACCATATATTTT. It yields the protein CASSLVTGPGNTIYF.

The chain combines TRBV10-2 with TRBJ1-6, with TRBD1 matching 7 bases. Germline CDR1 and CDR2: WSHSY and SAAADI. V was pared by 9 bases and J by 6 bases, with 5 bases of the junction left unmatched. The CDR3 covers 13 residues. CDR3 coding DNA: TGCGCCAGTTATGACAGGGTTAATTCACCCCTCCACTTT. It is translated as CASYDRVNSPLHF.

The chain recombines TRBV28 with TRBJ1-4; 11 bases map to TRBD1. Germline V gene sequence: CDR1 MDHEN, CDR2 SYDVKM. V shed 5 bases and J 10 bases; nucleotides not matched to a gene: 9. The CDR3 totals 15 residues. The CDR3 protein is CASSKPGQGGLKLFF. In DNA, the CDR3 is TGTGCCAGCAGTAAACCGGGACAGGGGGGATTAAAACTGTTTTTT. The variable domain in full, with the rest retrieved from reference TRBV28 and TRBJ1-4, is DVKVTQSSRYLVKRTGEKVFLECVQDMDHENMFWYRQDPGLGLRLIYFSYDVKMKEKGDIPEGYSVSREKKERFSLILESASTNQTSMYLCASSKPGQGGLKLFFGSGTQLSVL.

The chain uses TRBV5-1 and TRBJ1-6; a weak D match, TRBD1 (5 bases). V was trimmed by 0 bases and J by 2 bases, leaving 12 bases between them. Germline V gene data show CDR1 as SGHRS and CDR2 as YFSETQ. The CDR3 contains 17 residues. CDR3 nucleotide sequence: TGCGCCAGCAGCTTGGGGGCAGGGAAGGCCTATAATTCACCCCTCCACTTT. Translation gives CASSLGAGKAYNSPLHF.

The chain is built from TRBV5-1 and TRBJ1-2; 9 nucleotides agree with TRBD1. The length of the CDR3 is 16 residues. V was clipped by 4 bases and J by 4 bases; unmatched bases: 11. Per germline, CDR1 SGHRS and CDR2 YFSETQ. CDR3 region: CASSIQSLDRGYGYTF. The CDR3 DNA sequence: TGCGCCAGCAGCATACAATCCCTGGACAGGGGCTATGGCTACACCTTC.

The V and J genes are TRBV5-1 and TRBJ1-4; 8 nucleotides agree with TRBD1. The CDR3 loop spans 14 amino acids. Germline-derived CDR1 and CDR2 are SGHRS and YFSETQ. J was trimmed by 8 bases and V by 8 bases; bases with no gene match: 11. This CDR3 is CASKQGVGEEKLFF. The CDR3 DNA follows: TGCGCCAGTAAACAGGGGGTTGGGGAAGAAAAACTGTTTTTT.

DNA of the CDR3: TGTGCCAGCTCACCACCGGGGGCAGGGGAGTACAATGAGCAGTTCTTC. Translation: CASSPPGAGEYNEQFF. This rearrangement joins TRBV18 to TRBJ2-1; possible D gene TRBD1, 6 bases. Germline loops: CDR1 KGHSH, CDR2 LQKENI. Between the trimmed V and J ends, which lost 0 bases and 4 bases, there was a span of 13 bases. The CDR3 is 16 residues long.

The genes are TRBV7-9 and TRBJ2-1; 7 bases match TRBD1. From germline, CDR1 is SEHNR and CDR2 FQNEAQ (reference sequence). This CDR3 has 14 residues. Germline trimming cut 5 bases from V and 9 bases from J; bases unmatched to any gene: 10. The DNA of the CDR3 is TGTGCCAGCAGCCCCAGACAGGGAACTGGTGAGCAGTTCTTC. Translation: CASSPRQGTGEQFF.

This chain uses TRBV2 with TRBJ2-1, with TRBD2 as a possible D gene (6 bases). The length of the CDR3 is 18 residues. Germline V gene lookup returns CDR1 SNHLY and CDR2 FYNNEI. Deletions cut 3 bases from V and 0 bases from J, with 18 bases between. The CDR3 sequence is CASSDPEVAGSSYNEQFF. CDR3 nucleotides: TGTGCCAGCAGTGACCCAGAGGTGGCCGGGAGCTCCTACAATGAGCAGTTCTTC.

V and J are TRBV6-2 or TRBV6-3 and TRBJ2-4; 10 positions match TRBD2. Germline assignment: CDR1 MNHEY and CDR2 SVGEGT. This CDR3 has 17 residues. V shed 4 bases, J shed 4 bases, and the junction held 10 bases outside the gene matches. This chain's CDR3 is CASSSQGLADSKNIQYF. The CDR3, as DNA: TGTGCCAGCAGTTCCCAAGGACTAGCGGACTCTAAAAACATTCAGTACTTC.

This clone was counted once. This chain joins TRBV6-5 and TRBJ1-5; D might be TRBD1 (5 bases). Germline assignment: CDR1 MNHEY and CDR2 SVGAGI. Trimming stripped 5 bases from V and 5 bases from J, with 10 bases between. CDR3 length: 13 amino acids. The CDR3, as DNA: TGTGCCAGCAGTCCCCAGGGTGATCAGCCCCAGCATTTT. Translation: CASSPQGDQPQHF.

J is TRBJ2-7 and V is TRBV3-1 (or the pseudogene TRBV3-2); 8 nucleotides agree with TRBD2. The CDR3 is 13 amino acids. From germline, CDR1 is LGHDT and CDR2 YNNKEL (reference sequence). The junction had 4 bases not matched to a gene; V was cut back by 0 bases and J by 9 bases. CDR3 bases: TGTGCCAGCAGCCAAGACGGGGGGGGACGGCAGTACGTC. Its protein product is CASSQDGGGRQYV.

The gene calls are TRBV7-2 and TRBJ2-7, with 8 bases aligning to TRBD1. Trimming took 2 bases from V and 6 from J; bases not matched to a gene: 3. The CDR3 covers 13 residues. In germline, CDR1 is SGHTA, CDR2 FQGNSA. The CDR3 region has the DNA TGTGCCAGCAGCTTAATCAGGGGGCGCGAGCAGTACTTC. Its protein product is CASSLIRGREQYF.

The chain employs TRBV13 and TRBJ2-1; possible D gene TRBD1, 8 bases. Germline V gene data show CDR1 as PRHDT and CDR2 as FYEKMQ (reference sequence). The CDR3 is 20 amino acids. The V end was cut by 4 bases, the J end by 2 bases, with 27 bases between. CDR3: CASSSYRGGSDIRAYNEQFF. CDR3 nucleotides: TGTGCCAGCAGCTCCTACAGGGGGGGAAGTGATATTCGGGCCTACAATGAGCAGTTCTTC.

The chain couples TRBV6-6 to TRBJ2-5; TRBD1 matches 8 bases. The CDR3 extends over 14 amino acids. V was clipped by 6 bases and J by 5 bases; unmatched bases: 8. Germline lookup yields CDR1 MNHNY and CDR2 SVGAGI (reference sequence). The CDR3 DNA is TGTGCCAGCAGCCCCAGGGGGCGTCTGGAGACCCAGTACTTC. Residues: CASSPRGRLETQYF.

The J gene is TRBJ1-3, the V gene TRBV12-3 or TRBV12-4, with 7 bases aligning to TRBD1. V trimming: 7 bases; J trimming: 6 bases; junction bases outside the gene matches: 6. The CDR3 loop spans 13 amino acids. Here the CDR3 reads CASTRDRVNTIYF. The CDR3 bases are TGTGCCAGCACCCGGGACAGAGTAAACACCATATATTTT.

V usage is TRBV4-2 and J usage is TRBJ1-4; D possibly corresponds to TRBD1 (6 bases). V was cut by 4 bases and J by 6 bases, with 18 bases left in between. From germline, CDR1 is LGHNA and CDR2 YNFKEQ. This CDR3 is 16 amino acids long. In DNA, the CDR3 is TGTGCCAGCAGCCCCTTAGAACGGGGGGCGCATGAAAAACTGTTTTTT. Amino acids: CASSPLERGAHEKLFF.